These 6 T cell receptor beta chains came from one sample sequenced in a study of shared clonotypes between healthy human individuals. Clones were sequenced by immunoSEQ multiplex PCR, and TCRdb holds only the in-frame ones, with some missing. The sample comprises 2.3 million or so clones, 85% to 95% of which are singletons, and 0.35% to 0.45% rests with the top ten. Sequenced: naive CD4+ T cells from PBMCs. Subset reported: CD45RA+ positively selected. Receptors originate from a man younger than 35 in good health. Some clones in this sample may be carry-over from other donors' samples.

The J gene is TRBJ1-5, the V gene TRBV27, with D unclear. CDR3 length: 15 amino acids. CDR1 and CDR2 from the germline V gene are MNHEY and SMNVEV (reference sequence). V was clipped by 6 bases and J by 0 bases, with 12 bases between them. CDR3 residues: CASRRSSDSNQPQHF. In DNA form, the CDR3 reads TGTGCCAGCAGGCGCAGTAGTGATAGCAATCAGCCCCAGCATTTT.

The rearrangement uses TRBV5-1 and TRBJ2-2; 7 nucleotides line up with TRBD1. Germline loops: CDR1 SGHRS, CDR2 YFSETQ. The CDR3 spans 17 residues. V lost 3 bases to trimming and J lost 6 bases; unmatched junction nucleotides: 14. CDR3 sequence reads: CASSSTTDRATSGELFF. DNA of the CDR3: TGCGCCAGCAGCTCCACGACCGACAGGGCGACCTCCGGGGAGCTGTTTTTT.

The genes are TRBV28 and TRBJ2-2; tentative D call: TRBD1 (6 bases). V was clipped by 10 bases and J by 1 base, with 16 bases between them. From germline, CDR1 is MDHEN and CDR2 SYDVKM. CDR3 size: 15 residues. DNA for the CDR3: TGTGCCACTCGCCGACCGACAGGGAACACCGGGGAGCTGTTTTTT. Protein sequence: CATRRPTGNTGELFF.

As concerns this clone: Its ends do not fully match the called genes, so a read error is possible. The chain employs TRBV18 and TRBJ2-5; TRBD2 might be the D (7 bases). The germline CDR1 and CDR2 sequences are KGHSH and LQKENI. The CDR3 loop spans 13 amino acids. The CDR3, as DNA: TGTGCCACCTCACGGGGGGCACAAGAGACCCAGTACTTC. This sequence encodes CATSRGAQETQYF.

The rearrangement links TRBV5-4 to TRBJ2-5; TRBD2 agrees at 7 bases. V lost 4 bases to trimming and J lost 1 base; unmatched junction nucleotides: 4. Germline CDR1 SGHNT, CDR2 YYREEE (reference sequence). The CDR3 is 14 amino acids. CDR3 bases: TGTGCCAGCAGCCTGGGACTACTCCAAGAGACCCAGTACTTC. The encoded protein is CASSLGLLQETQYF.

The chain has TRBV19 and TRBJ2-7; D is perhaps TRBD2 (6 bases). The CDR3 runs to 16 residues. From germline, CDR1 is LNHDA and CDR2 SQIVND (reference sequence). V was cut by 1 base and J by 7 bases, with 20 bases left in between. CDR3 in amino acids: CASSIVREANLREQYF. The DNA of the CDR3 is TGTGCCAGTAGTATAGTAAGGGAGGCGAACCTACGAGAGCAGTACTTC.